This TCR beta chain was sequenced for a study of OX40 agonist ivuxolimab in advanced cancers. Sequencing used immunoSEQ multiplex PCR; TCRdb keeps in-frame clones, though not all of them. The table includes 45,000 to 50,000 clones, about nine tenths detected once. This clonotype originated in an adult with an advanced solid tumor such as melanoma, head and neck, liver or kidney cancer. Material: CD4+ or CD8+ T cells sorted from blood, obtained in a trial of the OX40 agonist ivuxolimab.

CDR3 nucleotides: TGTGCCAGCAGTTACTCAGGGGGGACTGAAGCTTTCTTT. This translates into CASSYSGGTEAFF. The V and J genes are TRBV7-6 and TRBJ1-1; 7 bases are shared with TRBD1. CDR1 SGHVS and CDR2 FNYEAQ come from the germline V gene. This CDR3 contains 13 residues. V shed 6 bases, J shed 5 bases, and the junction held 6 bases outside the gene matches.